This entry features one TCR beta chain sequence. Its antigen is not identified. Only in-frame clones appear in the TCRdb table, and some are missing; sequencing was by immunoSEQ multiplex PCR. The data contain roughly 26,000 clones, almost 90% of them seen just once; the ten biggest clones take up 20% to 25%. The ends were cut back, 4 bases at V and 0 bases at J, with 9 bases in the middle. The CDR3 loop spans 14 amino acids. CDR1 is MNHNS, CDR2 SASEGT, per germline. The data are from a study of OX40 agonist ivuxolimab in advanced cancers. On the study more broadly: Aged about 23 to 90 with a mean of 60 years, they were about 78% male. Overall study findings and caveats: At doses 0.1 to 3.0 mg/kg, CD4+ and CD8+ clones expanded.

The clonotype comes from an adult with an advanced solid tumor such as melanoma, head and neck, liver or kidney cancer. This chain uses TRBV6-1 with TRBJ1-1; no clear D. This specimen was CD4+ or CD8+ T cells sorted from blood, taken in a trial of the OX40 agonist ivuxolimab. Here the CDR3 DNA reads TGTGCCAGCAGTGGTAACCCCATGAACACTGAAGCTTTCTTT. Protein sequence: CASSGNPMNTEAFF.